A few counts support the clone carrying this T cell receptor (beta chain). These data are taken from a study of T-cell memory formation after mild COVID-19. MiXCR was run by TCRdb on the 5' RACE reads, yielding one entry per CDR3 protein. The sample has roughly 300,000 distinct CDR3 sequences; approximately 7.6% are singletons. CDR3 length: 14 amino acids. V was pared by 1 base and J by 2 bases, with 9 bases between. Per germline, CDR1 SEHNR and CDR2 FQNEAQ (reference sequence). This TCR derives from a man aged 18-30 years who had mild COVID-19 (a few samples of this study predate the infection). Cell type and time point are not known. V and J are TRBV7-9 and TRBJ2-7; D ambiguous. Sequencing was performed on PBMCs or a T cell subset sorted from them (not recorded which). The CDR3, as DNA: TGTGCCAGCAGCTTAGTTGGGGAAACCTACGAGCAGTACTTC. This codes for CASSLVGETYEQYF.